This T cell receptor (beta chain) was sequenced during a study of T-cell reconstitution after alpha-beta-depleted transplantation in children. This clonotype was counted a few times. During its preparation, the TCRbeta library received unique molecular identifiers. TCRdb called the PCR reads again in MiXCR, with one record for every CDR3 protein. The sample consists of 450,000 to 600,000 distinct CDR3 sequences, less than 35% of them appearing once. Trimming shortened V by 3 bases and J by 5 bases, and 5 bases separated the two germline ends. Germline loops: CDR1 MDHEN, CDR2 SYDVKM. CDR3 length equals 11 residues.

The rearrangement uses TRBV28 and TRBJ2-7; D unclear. Sequencing was performed on PBMCs from the stem cell graft donor, taken from the stem cell graft. The sequence was collected from a human donor who donated a stem cell graft to a child with aplastic anemia. The CDR3 DNA follows: TGTGCCAGCAGTTTGAGCGACGAGCAGTACTTC. It codes for CASSLSDEQYF.